This entry features one T cell receptor (beta chain) sequence. Its antigen is not known. CDR3 length: 15 amino acids. The germline V and J ends were trimmed by 7 bases and 6 bases, with 21 bases remaining between them. Germline V gives CDR1 MDHEN, CDR2 SYDVKM. This record comes from a study of shared clonotypes between healthy human individuals. Terminally differentiated effector memory CD45RA+ cells were excluded from the naive CD8 cells, which were CD45RO-negative and positively selected for CCR7. Study-wide results and caveats: A generally larger estimated richness was seen in naive subsets than in memory subsets.

Execution of the assay was at deep level. Produced via immunoSEQ multiplex PCR; TCRdb's table is partial and in-frame only. The profile covers hundreds of thousands of clones, with 95% to 96% appearing a single time and roughly 0.12% taken by the ten largest. The rearrangement joins TRBV28 to TRBJ1-1; no reliable D call. The sequenced sample consisted of naive CD8+ T cells sorted from blood. The origin of this receptor is a woman aged 30 to 39 in good health. The CDR3 here is CASTVSRADTAEAFF. The CDR3, as DNA: TGTGCCAGCACCGTTTCTAGGGCCGACACAGCTGAAGCTTTCTTT.